Below, one TCR beta chain is given with its context. This specimen comes from a study of T cell changes during pregnancy in multiple sclerosis. The CDR3 loop spans 13 amino acids. Per germline, CDR1 SGHTA and CDR2 FQGNSA. The V end lost 3 bases, the J end lost 10 bases, and 12 bases lay between the germline ends. TCRdb's copy holds only in-frame clones and misses some; the assay was immunoSEQ multiplex PCR. In the table there are about 80,000 clones, 85% to 95% of which are singletons. This sequence joins TRBV7-2 and TRBJ2-2, with D possibly TRBD1 on 6 matching bases. The sequence was collected from a female donor in good health, enrolled as a control in a pregnancy study. The source was peripheral blood, collected after pregnancy. For the CDR3, the DNA is TGTGCCAGCAGCTTTTCTGGGGGCGAGGAGCTGTTTTTT. It translates to CASSFSGGEELFF.